These 6 T cell receptor beta chains share one sample of origin, sequenced in a study of T-cell reconstitution after alpha-beta-depleted transplantation in children. Unique molecular identifiers were used in preparing the TCRbeta library. From the PCR reads, TCRdb called clonotypes with MiXCR, one entry per CDR3 protein. The table has approximately 83,000 distinct CDR3 sequences, 9.5% to 15% seen once. Sequencing was performed on PBMCs from the stem cell graft donor, taken from the stem cell graft. All receptors derive from a human donor who donated a stem cell graft to a child with inherited bone marrow failure.

This clonotype was observed at least ten times. V is TRBV27 and J is TRBJ2-1; D is uncertain. From germline, CDR1 is MNHEY and CDR2 SMNVEV (reference sequence). CDR3 length: 11 residues. Trimming pared 1 base from V and 7 bases from J, leaving 2 bases between. The CDR3 nucleotides read TGTGCCAGCAGTTTATGGAATGAGCAGTTCTTC. Translating gives CASSLWNEQFF.

This clonotype was found many times. The genes are TRBV12-3 or TRBV12-4 and TRBJ1-5; no clear D gene. Trimming took off 6 bases at V and 4 bases at J, with 13 bases between the two ends. The CDR3 totals 14 residues. The CDR3, as DNA: TGTGCCAGCAGGCGAGGATTCGGGAATCAGCCCCAGCATTTT. As protein: CASRRGFGNQPQHF.

In this sample, this clonotype turned up many times. The chain links TRBV7-6 to TRBJ1-4; D ambiguous. Germline CDR1 and CDR2: SGHVS and FNYEAQ. The ends were cut back, 3 bases at V and 2 bases at J, with 10 bases in the middle. There are 15 residues in the CDR3. The CDR3 loop reads CASSLDGVTNEKLFF. CDR3 nucleotides: TGTGCCAGCAGCTTGGACGGGGTCACTAATGAAAAACTGTTTTTT.

There are many counts of this clonotype. The chain joins TRBV7-6 to TRBJ2-3; D gene unclear. The CDR3 loop spans 15 amino acids. Germline V gene sequence: CDR1 SGHVS, CDR2 FNYEAQ. Trimming took 5 bases from V and 3 from J, leaving 15 bases between them. The CDR3 region has the DNA TGTGCCAGCAGCCTACGCCAACTCGGGACAGATACGCAGTATTTT. It translates to CASSLRQLGTDTQYF.

This clonotype appeared many times. The V and J genes are TRBV5-1 and TRBJ2-3; D call uncertain. From germline, CDR1 is SGHRS and CDR2 YFSETQ. V was trimmed by 0 bases and J by 6 bases, leaving 11 bases between them. CDR3 length equals 14 residues. The CDR3: CASSLADWMDTQYF. CDR3 bases: TGCGCCAGCAGCTTGGCCGACTGGATGGATACGCAGTATTTT.

This clonotype was seen repeatedly, ten times or more. The chain links TRBV7-2 to TRBJ2-2; D not resolved. Germline V gene data show CDR1 as SGHTA and CDR2 as FQGNSA. This CDR3 contains 15 residues. V was shortened by 5 bases and J by 1 base, with 11 bases between the two germline ends. This chain's CDR3 is CASSPNWKNTGELFF. CDR3 in DNA: TGTGCCAGCAGCCCCAACTGGAAGAACACCGGGGAGCTGTTTTTT.